This entry is about one T cell receptor beta chain. This sample includes further DNA sequences coding for the same CDR3. These data belong to a study of blood T cell repertoires in COVID-19. TCRdb keeps only in-frame clones here, not all; method: immunoSEQ multiplex PCR. Of 150,000 to 200,000 clones in the sample, approximately 83% were seen once. V dropped 9 bases and J dropped 8; count of bases not matched to a gene: 8. CDR3 length: 13 residues. Germline V gene data show CDR1 as KGHDR and CDR2 as SFDVKD. The TCR originated in a human donor in a cohort sampled during active COVID-19. The chain carries TRBV24-1 and TRBJ1-2; 10 positions match TRBD1. The sequenced sample was peripheral blood. The CDR3 nucleotides are TGTGCCACCTCTGGGGACAGGGGAAAGGGCTACACCTTC. It translates to CATSGDRGKGYTF.